These 11 T cell receptor beta chains were all obtained from the same sample, sequenced in a study of T cells in Graves' hyperthyroidism and ophthalmopathy. RNA transcripts were the template for amplifying TCR beta CDR3 regions. During a first-round RT-PCR of the TCR CDR3, the HTBI primer set was used. TCRdb recomputed calls from the multiplex PCR reads with MiXCR, one row per CDR3 protein. The table has hundreds of thousands of distinct CDR3 sequences, about 16% seen once. The specimen sequenced was blood. These receptors all stem from a woman aged 25-40 years with Graves' hyperthyroidism.

This clonotype was detected many times. J is TRBJ1-5 and V is TRBV28, with a weak D call TRBD1 (5 bases). Deletions cut 7 bases from V and 7 bases from J, with 14 bases between. The CDR3 is made up of 13 amino acids. Germline V CDR1 and CDR2: MDHEN, SYDVKM. The CDR3 loop reads CASIGHGGQPQHF. CDR3 nucleotides: TGTGCCAGCATAGGGCACGGGGGGCAGCCCCAGCATTTT.

J is TRBJ1-5 and V is TRBV6-1, with D hard to call. Trimming removed 5 bases at V and 2 bases at J, with 22 bases between. Germline-derived CDR1 and CDR2 are MNHNS and SASEGT. The CDR3 spans 18 residues. The CDR3 DNA reads TGTGCCAGCAGTACAGCGTCATCGGTGGTCATGGGCAATCAGCCCCAGCATTTT. It encodes CASSTASSVVMGNQPQHF.

This clonotype has at least ten counts. The rearrangement links TRBV27 to TRBJ2-7; 11 nucleotides match TRBD2. The CDR3 is made up of 15 amino acids. Per the germline V gene, CDR1 is MNHEY and CDR2 is SMNVEV (reference sequence). V gave up 6 bases and J gave up 5 bases; unmatched junction bases: 9. CDR3: CASRLAGGPLNEQYF. The CDR3 DNA follows: TGTGCCAGCAGGCTAGCGGGAGGCCCCCTCAACGAGCAGTACTTC.

V and J are TRBV19 and TRBJ1-5, with 9 nucleotides matching TRBD1. The CDR3 has 14 residues. V lost 3 bases, J lost 7 bases, and 4 bases stayed unmatched. Germline values: CDR1 LNHDA, CDR2 SQIVND (reference sequence). The CDR3 DNA sequence: TGTGCCAGTAGTATGGACAGGGGTCACCAGCCCCAGCATTTT. Translating gives CASSMDRGHQPQHF.

This clonotype occurred many times. V is TRBV30 and J is TRBJ1-1; D not certain. This CDR3 is built from 12 residues. Germline CDR1 is GTSNPN and CDR2 is SVGIG (reference sequence). Between the trimmed V and J ends, which lost 1 base and 7 bases, there was a span of 10 bases. The CDR3 bases are TGTGCCTGGAGTGACGCCGGGCTTGAAGCTTTCTTT. It is translated as CAWSDAGLEAFF.

This clonotype was recorded many times. The chain joins TRBV9 to TRBJ1-4, with D possibly TRBD1 on 5 matching bases. V was pared by 3 bases and J by 4 bases, with 13 bases between. The CDR3 is 15 amino acids. Germline CDR1 reads SGDLS; CDR2 reads YYNGEE. CDR3 sequence reads: CASSARGSVNEKLFF. In DNA, the CDR3 is TGTGCCAGCAGCGCTAGGGGTTCTGTTAATGAAAAACTGTTTTTT.

This clonotype was seen a few times. The V call is TRBV19, the J call TRBJ1-1, with 11 positions matching TRBD1. The CDR3 has 15 residues. Germline CDR1 LNHDA, CDR2 SQIVND (reference sequence). V shed 3 bases, J shed 1 base, and the junction held 1 base outside the gene matches. CDR3 region: CASSIGQGANTEAFF. The CDR3 coding sequence is TGTGCCAGTAGTATCGGACAGGGGGCGAACACTGAAGCTTTCTTT. Supplemented by reference TRBV19 and TRBJ1-1, the full variable domain reads DGGITQSPKYLFRKEGQNVTLSCEQNLNHDAMYWYRQDPGQGLRLIYYSQIVNDFQKGDIAEGYSVSREKKESFPLTVTSAQKNPTAFYLCASSIGQGANTEAFFGQGTRLTVV.

This clonotype came up many times. This chain links TRBV7-8 with TRBJ1-1; the D is unclear. The CDR3 extends over 18 amino acids. Deletions cut 1 base from V and 1 base from J, with 19 bases between. Germline values: CDR1 SGHVS, CDR2 FQNEAQ. The CDR3 region has the DNA TGTGCCAGCAGCTTAGTAACCATCTGGGTGGGTACGAACACTGAAGCTTTCTTT. Translation gives CASSLVTIWVGTNTEAFF.

This clonotype showed up many times. The V gene is TRBV28, the J gene TRBJ1-2; the D gene is possibly TRBD1 (5 bases). Trimming removed 6 bases at V and 5 bases at J, with 19 bases between. The CDR3 runs 15 residues. Germline lookup yields CDR1 MDHEN and CDR2 SYDVKM. The DNA for the CDR3 is TGTGCCAGCAGAAACAAAGGACATTTCCGGTATGGCTACACCTTC. Amino acid sequence: CASRNKGHFRYGYTF.

The rearrangement uses TRBV19 and TRBJ2-3; 8 positions agree with TRBD1. V was pared by 3 bases and J by 5 bases, with 4 bases of the junction left unmatched. This CDR3 comprises 14 residues. Per germline, CDR1 LNHDA and CDR2 SQIVND (reference sequence). The CDR3 DNA is TGTGCCAGTAGTATTTATGACAGGGGAGATACGCAGTATTTT. Translating gives CASSIYDRGDTQYF.

This chain uses TRBV27 with TRBJ2-7; 8 bases are shared with TRBD1. CDR1 is MNHEY, CDR2 SMNVEV, per germline (reference sequence). The junction had 6 bases not matched to a gene; V was cut back by 6 bases and J by 5 bases. The CDR3 contains 13 residues. This CDR3 reads CASSGAGGDEQYF. For the CDR3, the DNA is TGTGCCAGCAGCGGGGCAGGGGGCGACGAGCAGTACTTC.